This T cell receptor (beta chain) emerged from a study of T cell clonality in common variable immunodeficiency (dated by TCRdb to between 2014 and 2016). Standard criteria were used to diagnose CVID, namely serum IgG, IgA and/or IgM reduced below the normal range together with specific antibody deficiency. A total of 40 to 50 subjects (around 15 female and some 30 male; age range roughly 9 to 65 years, mean age roughly 38) were included in the CVID group. Predominantly Caucasian heritage was noted among both the CVID patients and the healthy controls. At the time of study participation, every CVID subject had been on replacement immunoglobulin therapy for at least one year. At the time of blood collection, no CVID subject was ill or was being treated with immunomodulatory or immunosuppressive medication. From each donor, roughly 5 to 8 ml of heparinized peripheral whole blood was collected. TCRbeta CDR3 repertoires were sequenced from genomic DNA of adults with common variable immune deficiency (CVID) and healthy adult controls. Diluted blood was density-centrifuged over Hypaque 1077 or Ficoll-Paque to isolate peripheral blood mononuclear cells. Genomic DNA was obtained from unsorted mononuclear cells using either Qiagen column purification or a centrifugation-based method.

The CDR3 contains 13 residues, cysteine and phenylalanine counted. Only the CDR3 bases that were read are kept: 30 of them, in frame from base 1. CDR1 and CDR2 are read off the germline V gene as SGHTA and FQGNSA. V loses 8 bases of germline sequence and J loses 6 bases, and the interval between the two ends is 16 bases. Equivalent amounts of genomic DNA from CVID and control samples were used as sequencing input. For every sample, a 60 bp segment covering the rearranged TCRbeta CDR3 region was amplified and then sequenced. The immunoSEQ assay, a bias-corrected multiplex PCR combined with high-throughput sequencing, was used for TCRbeta amplification. The authors' pipeline ran thus. Every unique nucleotide sequence was considered a clone and was annotated with V, D and J genes, copy number and frequency. Sequences were labeled productive if in frame, and non-productive if out of frame or containing stop codons. Clonality was calculated from Shannon's entropy as previously described. The predicted amino acid sequences of productive clones were used to derive mean CDR3 Kyte-Doolittle hydropathy. Using the R hclust function, scaled V gene usage was clustered hierarchically with Manhattan distance and complete linkage. Sharing of clones by CDR3 amino acid sequence was evaluated by resampling 12 repertoires per group over 100 rounds. Repertoires were searched for approximately 70 published EBV-specific and a few hundred published CMV-specific TCRbeta sequences. Two CVID samples yielding fewer than 10,000 sequences were excluded from analysis, leaving some 40 CVID repertoires. Imported from immuneACCESS, the table was reduced by TCRdb to in-frame sequences with V and J called. These copies leave out some clones; in studies compared against another copy, an unresolved V gene accounts for under half, and the cause of the remainder is not known. V, J and clone size reflect that table, while D and trimming were determined from the DNA. This sample was tabulated with 20,000 or so clones, among which there are no singletons. The top ten hold roughly 2.5% of the sample.

Overall results and qualifications from the work: Fewer TCRbeta clones were shared among CVID subjects than among healthy controls (p < 0.0001). TCRbeta clonality was higher in CVID subjects than in healthy controls (t-test p = 0.018), and the increase was most characteristic of about a third of subjects. According to the authors, figuring out what caused the increased clonality in CVID would require sequencing the repertoires of T cell subpopulations. Although equal DNA input was used, an average of approximately 82,000 unique sequences per sample was obtained for controls, compared with roughly 33,000 for CVID samples. Reportedly, TCRbeta sequences from CVID had fewer deletions and N-nucleotide insertions, and highly modified clones with 13 or more V deletions were absent from CVID. Correlations between repertoire features and clinical complications were limited by patient heterogeneity within the CVID cohort.

This clone is medium-sized (0.01 to 0.1%) in its sample. Its specific antigen is unknown. The DNA ends 3 residues before the CDR3 does, and the rest of the CDR3 is filled in from the germline J gene. This sequence uses TRBV7-2 and TRBJ1-1, with TRBD1 perhaps the D gene, on 5 matching bases. The material sequenced was peripheral blood mononuclear cells. This sequence was found in a human donor with common variable immunodeficiency. The DNA read from the CDR3 is TGTGCCAGCGGGGCATTGTATGGGGCTGAA. It encodes CASGALYGAE. The full CDR3 is CASGALYGAEAFF.